This passage covers 21 T cell receptor beta chains from one sample sequenced in a study of regulatory T cells in long-lasting Graves disease (TCRdb year 2021). The time point label, as the study defines it: newly diagnosed GD, antithyroid drugs for less than 3 months. For both TCR sequencing and RNA sequencing, RNA was extracted from PBMCs using TRIzol. The method was multiplex PCR. The instrument was an Illumina HiSeq 4000. iRepertoire HTBI primers and Arm-PCR amplification of CDR3 regions were used to construct TCR beta libraries. TCRdb itself trimmed the public reads at Q25 with fastp, ran MiXCR and retained productive beta chains. For every CDR3 protein sequence, its rows merge into one entry that carries the most common genes and DNA. The sample table holds hundreds of thousands of distinct CDR3 sequences, of which 15% to 19% were seen once. Of the sample, about 20% is held by the ten largest clones.

The sequencing used peripheral blood mononuclear cells (PBMCs), collected at new diagnosis, from a patient treated with antithyroid drugs. Source of these receptors: a female donor with Graves disease.

V gene TRBV6-1 combines with J gene TRBJ2-2; 9 nucleotides match TRBD1. This CDR3 has 15 residues. Germline V CDR1 and CDR2: MNHNS, SASEGT. V was pared by 4 bases and J by 6 bases, with 6 bases of the junction left unmatched. The CDR3 here is CASSAGQGEAGELFF. The CDR3 DNA is TGTGCCAGCAGTGCGGGACAGGGTGAGGCCGGGGAGCTGTTTTTT.

In this sample, this clonotype turned up many times. The genes are TRBV12-5 and TRBJ2-3; TRBD1 matches 7 bases. There are 15 residues in the CDR3. V lost 1 base and J lost 2; bases outside the gene matches: 3. Germline CDR1 reads LGHNT; CDR2 reads FRNRAP. CDR3 loop: CASGLAQGFTDTQYF. The CDR3 nucleotides are TGTGCTAGTGGTTTGGCACAGGGGTTCACAGATACGCAGTATTTT.

On this clonotype itself: A much more abundant neighbour one base away suggests this may be a read error. V is TRBV9 and J is TRBJ2-1; D possibly corresponds to TRBD1 (6 bases). Germline-derived CDR1 and CDR2 are SGDLS and YYNGEE. With 7 bases removed from V and 0 bases from J, the gap between germline ends came to 17 bases. The CDR3 runs 16 residues. The CDR3 sequence: CASGPTGRGSYNEQFF. The CDR3 nucleotides are TGTGCCAGCGGCCCCACGGGCAGGGGCTCCTACAATGAGCAGTTCTTC.

At least ten counts were recorded for this clonotype. The rearrangement links TRBV5-4 to TRBJ2-1, with D possibly matching TRBD2 (5 bases). The V gene's germline CDR1 is SGHNT and CDR2 YYREEE (reference sequence). V dropped 0 bases and J dropped 5 bases, with 12 bases sitting between them. The CDR3 runs 15 residues. DNA for the CDR3: TGTGCCAGCAGCTTGGATGGGCTAGCCGACAATGAGCAGTTCTTC. Protein: CASSLDGLADNEQFF.

The chain has TRBV27 and TRBJ2-7, with unresolved D. Germline CDR1 is MNHEY and CDR2 is SMNVEV (reference sequence). This CDR3 spans 13 amino acids. The V and J ends lost 8 bases and 0 bases respectively, with 11 bases between them. CDR3 in amino acids: CASRGRSSYEQYF. CDR3 bases: TGTGCCAGCCGAGGTAGAAGCTCCTACGAGCAGTACTTC.

This clonotype has a count of ten or more. The chain carries TRBV7-9 and TRBJ2-1, with D tentatively TRBD2 (5 bases). The CDR3 spans 16 residues. CDR1 and CDR2 (germline): SEHNR, FQNEAQ (reference sequence). Trimming took 0 bases from V and 4 from J, leaving 13 bases between them. This CDR3 reads CASSLALGSGYNEQFF. CDR3 nucleotide sequence: TGTGCCAGCAGCTTAGCGCTGGGCTCGGGATACAATGAGCAGTTCTTC.

This clonotype was observed many times. This rearrangement joins TRBV29-1 to TRBJ1-2, with 7 nucleotides matching TRBD1. J was trimmed by 4 bases and V by 4 bases; bases with no gene match: 9. Per the germline V gene, CDR1 is SQVTM and CDR2 is ANQGSEA. The CDR3 has 14 amino acids. CDR3 amino acids: CSVAIRDRAYGYTF. The DNA for the CDR3 is TGCAGCGTTGCGATCCGGGACAGAGCCTATGGCTACACCTTC.

This clonotype was recorded at least ten times. The chain is built from TRBV27 and TRBJ2-5, with 10 bases identical to TRBD1. Trimming cost V 4 bases and J 2 bases; bases outside gene matches: 4. CDR3 size: 15 residues. The germline gives CDR1 MNHEY, CDR2 SMNVEV (reference sequence). CDR3 nucleotides: TGTGCCAGCAGTTCGGGACAGGGGCATCAAGAGACCCAGTACTTC. Translating gives CASSSGQGHQETQYF.

This clonotype was counted many times. The chain recombines TRBV3-1 with TRBJ1-2; no firm D call. The CDR3 is 17 residues long. Deletions cut 6 bases from V and 5 bases from J, with 25 bases between. Germline values: CDR1 LGHDT, CDR2 YNNKEL (reference sequence). The CDR3 nucleotides are TGTGCCAGCAGACCTGACCCCCCGTACGACCGGCGATATGGCTACACCTTC. This encodes CASRPDPPYDRRYGYTF.

The chain combines TRBV6-1 with TRBJ1-6, with D possibly matching TRBD1 (5 bases). Trimming stripped 6 bases from V and 10 bases from J, with 10 bases between. The CDR3 is 12 amino acids. CDR1 is MNHNS, CDR2 SASEGT, per germline. The CDR3 reads CASRGRNSPLHF. CDR3 coding DNA: TGTGCCAGCAGGGGGCGGAACTCACCCCTCCACTTT.

Ten or more counts support this clonotype. The J gene is TRBJ1-1, the V gene TRBV19, with D possibly TRBD1 on 5 matching bases. CDR1 is LNHDA, CDR2 SQIVND, per germline (reference sequence). V was cut by 1 base and J by 5 bases, with 11 bases left in between. The CDR3 consists of 14 residues. The DNA for the CDR3 is TGTGCCAGTAGTATAGGGGGGGGAAGGACTGAAGCTTTCTTT. Protein: CASSIGGGRTEAFF.

This clonotype showed up many times. V is TRBV30 and J is TRBJ2-1, with D unresolved. Between the trimmed V and J ends, which lost 4 bases and 0 bases, there was a span of 10 bases. Germline assignment: CDR1 GTSNPN and CDR2 SVGIG (reference sequence). This CDR3 has 14 amino acids. CDR3 coding DNA: TGTGCCTGGACACCGGCCGCCTCCTACAATGAGCAGTTCTTC. It is translated as CAWTPAASYNEQFF.

There are many counts of this clonotype. The rearrangement uses TRBV30 and TRBJ2-1; 7 bases match TRBD1. The J segment lost 9 bases and the V segment lost 3 bases, leaving 8 bases of the junction unmatched. Germline CDR1 is GTSNPN and CDR2 is SVGIG (reference sequence). This CDR3 spans 13 amino acids. CDR3 sequence (DNA): TGTGCCTGGAGAGACGAGGGGGCCAGTGAGCAGTTCTTC. Amino acid sequence: CAWRDEGASEQFF.

This clonotype was seen repeatedly, ten times or more. V is TRBV20-1 and J is TRBJ2-5; no reliable D call. Germline assignment: CDR1 DFQATT and CDR2 SNEGSKA (reference sequence). The CDR3 has 14 amino acids. The ends were cut back, 0 bases at V and 1 base at J, with 9 bases in the middle. Written as DNA, the CDR3 is TGCAGTGCTAGAGATCCAGGAACCCAAGAGACCCAGTACTTC. Encoded protein: CSARDPGTQETQYF.

The gene calls are TRBV6-2 or TRBV6-3 and TRBJ2-1; no clear D. The length of the CDR3 is 8 residues. The germline V gene encodes CDR1 MNHEY and CDR2 SVGEGT. The V end lost 8 bases, the J end lost 15 bases, and 8 bases lay between the germline ends. For the CDR3, the DNA is TGTGCCAGCGGAGCGCGGTTCTTC. Its protein product is CASGARFF.

The table lists this clonotype with many counts. The chain couples TRBV2 to TRBJ1-1; D gene uncertain. Germline V gene data show CDR1 as SNHLY and CDR2 as FYNNEI. This CDR3 has 13 residues. Trimming took off 8 bases at V and 1 base at J, with 11 bases between the two ends. The CDR3 DNA sequence: TGTGCCAGCCTTTATGTGGAGAACACTGAAGCTTTCTTT. This gives the protein CASLYVENTEAFF.

The chain carries TRBV15 and TRBJ2-4, with TRBD1 matching over 7 bases. CDR1 and CDR2 (germline): LNHNV, YYDKDF (reference sequence). The trim removed 8 bases at V and 4 bases at J, leaving 8 bases unmatched. This CDR3 comprises 14 residues. The CDR3 DNA sequence: TGTGCCACCTTACGCCCGGGACAGAAAAACATTCAGTACTTC. It encodes CATLRPGQKNIQYF.

The sample holds many counts of this clonotype. The genes are TRBV7-9 and TRBJ1-2; D remains ambiguous. Germline assignment: CDR1 SEHNR and CDR2 FQNEAQ (reference sequence). Trimming cost V 1 base and J 4 bases, with 7 bases left between them. There are 13 residues in the CDR3. CDR3 in amino acids: CASSLDGIYGYTF. The CDR3 nucleotides read TGTGCCAGCAGCTTAGACGGTATCTATGGCTACACCTTC.

This clonotype was recorded at least ten times. The chain uses TRBV6-5 and TRBJ1-5; TRBD1 matches 7 bases. CDR1 is MNHEY, CDR2 SVGAGI, per germline. The CDR3 spans 17 residues. V lost 4 bases and J lost 4; bases outside the gene matches: 13. CDR3 loop: CASSSRRARGGNQPQHF. CDR3 coding DNA: TGTGCCAGCAGTTCCAGGAGGGCCAGGGGGGGGAATCAGCCCCAGCATTTT.

This clonotype came up many times. This chain uses TRBV28 with TRBJ2-5, with a weak D call TRBD2 (6 bases). The CDR3 spans 14 residues. The V end lost 5 bases, the J end lost 4 bases, and 14 bases lay between the germline ends. In germline, CDR1 is MDHEN, CDR2 SYDVKM. CDR3 DNA sequence: TGTGCCAGCAGTCATGGCACCGGGGGAGAGACCCAGTACTTC. Translated: CASSHGTGGETQYF.

A word on this clonotype: The junction departs from the called germline gene at one end, perhaps through a read error. The genes are TRBV5-1 and TRBJ1-2, with D unresolved. This CDR3 has 15 residues. CDR1 is SGHRS and CDR2 is YFSETQ in the germline V gene. CDR3 coding DNA: TGTGCCAGCAGTGAACGGGGTTCCATCGACTATGGCTACACCTTC. Residues: CASSERGSIDYGYTF.